The TCR beta chain described here comes from a study of blood T cell repertoires in COVID-19 (TCRdb year 2020). As for the study more broadly: Collaborator samples came from the United States, Italy and Spain and covered acute and convalescent phases of COVID-19. Where available, HLA class I and class II types were obtained from metadata supplied by the sample provider rather than from assay-based typing. Subjects who had been exposed to COVID-19, were actively infected with it, or had recovered from it provided the deeply sampled blood TCRbeta repertoires that made up the dataset. Samples were obtained from the ongoing ImmuneRACE study (first 160 participants) and from over 1,000 subjects provided by 6 global collaborators. A de-identified subject ID, COVID-19 status, age in years and sex were almost always included in the sample metadata. The material from the prospective study consisted of cDNA or gDNA derived from T cells, B-cell-depleted T cells, or PBMCs. A freely available public database, intended as a resource for researchers studying the immune response to SARS-CoV-2, is where the repertoires were released. The paper as a whole reports these results and caveats: Clinical and demographic metadata were provided uncurated, with the amount varying by source and participant.

Each collaborating institution followed its own protocols to collect whole blood in K2EDTA tubes. For TCRbeta analysis, collaborators shipped samples in one of three forms: frozen whole blood, isolated PBMCs, or DNA extracted from either of those sample types. The CDR3 numbers 19 residues from cysteine through phenylalanine. Just the 57-base CDR3 DNA is kept, in frame starting at base 1. The germline V gene supplies CDR1 MNHNS and CDR2 SASEGT. The junction shows trimming of 1 base on V and 7 bases on J, plus 29 bases between the germline ends. The immunoSEQ Assay, a bias-controlled multiplex PCR, was used to amplify TCRbeta CDR3 regions from genomic DNA. Per the authors' processing: The number of nucleated cells in each sample was estimated by amplification of reference gene primers within the assay. To quantify the absolute abundance of each unique TCRbeta CDR3 rearrangement, sequence reads were collapsed and filtered. For each sample, productive Simpson clonality was calculated as the square root of Simpson's diversity index over productive rearrangements. TCRdb carries this immuneACCESS record with in-frame sequences only. Its versions omit some clonotypes, under half of them owing to an unresolved V gene in the studies checked, with the rest unexplained. V and J calls and clone size are as listed in that table; D and trimming were resolved from the DNA. The sample table holds approximately 110,000 clones, of which around 88% were seen once. Approximately 0.81% of the sample is held by the ten biggest clonotypes.

In the case of this clone: Its antigen remains undetermined. No base qualities exist here, and no much larger clone lies one base off it.

The source is a woman aged 50 to 60 with active or convalescent COVID-19. The rearranged chain carries TRBV6-1 and TRBJ2-7; TRBD2 is perhaps the D gene, given 6 matching bases. Sequencing input: peripheral blood. The sequenced DNA: TGTGCCAGCAGTGAAGAAGGGGTGGGACTCAAGACCCCACGAAGGGAGCAGTACTTC. Translated, it gives CASSEEGVGLKTPRREQYF.